The rows below give T cell receptor beta chains drawn from one sample of a study of blood T cell repertoires in COVID-19. Profiling relied on immunoSEQ multiplex PCR, and the TCRdb table lists in-frame clones only, not all of them. Of a few hundred thousand clones in the sample, 70% to 90% were seen once. Sequenced: PBMCs or T cells enriched from blood (not recorded which). Every receptor here comes from a woman aged 40 to 49 with acute COVID-19. CDR3s include the opening cysteine and the closing phenylalanine or tryptophan. D genes are given only for firm matches. Not every row has a clone size; where given, it reads once, few, many or a size class.

abundance	j_gene	len	d_gene	v_gene	CDR3nt	CDR3aa
.	TRBJ2-7	22	TRBD2	TRBV28	TGTGCCAGCAGTCTAGGGACACTCCTGGGACTAGCGGGAGGCATGAGCTCCTACGAGCAGTACTTC	CASSLGTLLGLAGGMSSYEQYF
few	TRBJ1-2	12	.	TRBV5-4	TGTGCCAGCAGCTTGTCAGGCCTACACCTCACCTTC	CASSLSGLHLTF
.	TRBJ2-7	15	.	TRBV7-9	TGTGCCAGCAGCCCTCGACAGTGGGACTCCTACGAGCAGTACTTC	CASSPRQWDSYEQYF
.	TRBJ1-1	14	.	TRBV27	TGTGCCAGCAGTTTAAGGGGGTTGAACACTGAAGCTTTCTTT	CASSLRGLNTEAFF
few	TRBJ1-6	14	.	TRBV6-5	TGTGCCAGCAGGGAGGGCTATGAAAATTCACCCCTCCACTTT	CASREGYENSPLHF
.	TRBJ1-1	15	.	TRBV19	TGTGCCAGTAGTCGCGGGGCTATCATGTACACTGAAGCTTTCTTT	CASSRGAIMYTEAFF
.	TRBJ1-2	13	.	TRBV10-3	TGTGCCATCAGTGAAGAGGGGAGGAGCGGCTACACCTTC	CAISEEGRSGYTF
.	TRBJ2-2	15	.	TRBV10-3	TGTGCCATCAGTGTGTCAGGGGTACACACCGGGGAGCTGTTTTTT	CAISVSGVHTGELFF
.	TRBJ1-2	13	TRBD1	TRBV19	TGTGCCACCAAACGAGGGGGCGTCTATGGCTACACCTTC	CATKRGGVYGYTF
.	TRBJ1-2	17	TRBD1	TRBV3-1/TRBV3-2	TGTGCCAGCAGCCCCCAACAGGGGATAAGAGATAACTATGGCTACACCTTC	CASSPQQGIRDNYGYTF
.	TRBJ1-2	16	.	TRBV14	TGTGCCAGCAGCCAAGAACGAGACAGACCTCACGATGGCTACACCTTC	CASSQERDRPHDGYTF
once	TRBJ2-7	13	.	TRBV7-2	TGTGCCAGCAGCTTTTTTCTCGACCTGGGCCCCAACTTC	CASSFFLDLGPNF
.	TRBJ2-3	15	TRBD1	TRBV5-1	TGCGCCAGCAGCTTGGGACAGGGTCGGGTAGATACGCAGTATTTT	CASSLGQGRVDTQYF
few	TRBJ1-1	13	TRBD1	TRBV12-3/TRBV12-4	TGTGCCAGCAGAACAGGGGGCTGGACTGAAGCTTTCTTT	CASRTGGWTEAFF
.	TRBJ2-3	15	TRBD2	TRBV20-1	TGCAGTGCTAGTCCGGCGGGGGGAAGCACAGATACGCAGTATTTT	CSASPAGGSTDTQYF
.	TRBJ2-1	15	.	TRBV28	TGTGCCAGCAGTTTACTCGGGGGACTCAGCAATGAGCAGTTCTTC	CASSLLGGLSNEQFF
.	TRBJ1-1	15	TRBD1	TRBV28	TGTGCCAGCAGAGTCGGACAGGGCGTGAACACTGAAGCTTTCTTT	CASRVGQGVNTEAFF
.	TRBJ2-1	12	TRBD2	TRBV2	TGTGCCAGCCTACTAGCGGGAGGAGAGCAGTTCTTC	CASLLAGGEQFF
.	TRBJ2-3	12	.	TRBV12-3/TRBV12-4	TGTGCCAGCACCCTGCGGGGTAGCACGCAGTATTTT	CASTLRGSTQYF
.	TRBJ2-3	17	TRBD2	TRBV9	TGTGCCAGCAGCGTAGACGTAGGCGGGGGGGATGCAGATACGCAGTATTTT	CASSVDVGGGDADTQYF